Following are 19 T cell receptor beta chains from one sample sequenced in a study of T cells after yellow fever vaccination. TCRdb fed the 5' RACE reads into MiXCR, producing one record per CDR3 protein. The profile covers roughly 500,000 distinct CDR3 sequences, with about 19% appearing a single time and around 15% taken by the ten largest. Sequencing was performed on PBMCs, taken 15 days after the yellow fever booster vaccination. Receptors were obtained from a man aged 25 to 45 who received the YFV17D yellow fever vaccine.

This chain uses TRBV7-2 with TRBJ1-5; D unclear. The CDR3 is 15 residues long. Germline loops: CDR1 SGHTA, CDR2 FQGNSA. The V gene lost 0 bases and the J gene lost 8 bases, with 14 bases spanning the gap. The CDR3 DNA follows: TGTGCCAGCAGCTTAGCGCCGGTCATGGGTGAGCCCCAGCATTTT. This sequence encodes CASSLAPVMGEPQHF.

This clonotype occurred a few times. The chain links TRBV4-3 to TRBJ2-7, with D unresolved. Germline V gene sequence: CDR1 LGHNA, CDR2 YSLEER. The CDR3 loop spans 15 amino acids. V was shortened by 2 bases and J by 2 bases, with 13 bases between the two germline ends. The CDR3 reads CASSQFWTQPYEQYF. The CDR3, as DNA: TGCGCCAGCAGCCAATTCTGGACCCAACCCTACGAGCAGTACTTC.

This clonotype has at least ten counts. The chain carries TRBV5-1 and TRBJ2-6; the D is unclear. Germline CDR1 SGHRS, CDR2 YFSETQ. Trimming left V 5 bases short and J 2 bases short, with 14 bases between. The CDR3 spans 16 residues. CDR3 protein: CASSSSRVTGANVLTF. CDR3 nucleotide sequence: TGCGCCAGCAGTTCAAGTAGGGTTACTGGGGCCAACGTCCTGACTTTC.

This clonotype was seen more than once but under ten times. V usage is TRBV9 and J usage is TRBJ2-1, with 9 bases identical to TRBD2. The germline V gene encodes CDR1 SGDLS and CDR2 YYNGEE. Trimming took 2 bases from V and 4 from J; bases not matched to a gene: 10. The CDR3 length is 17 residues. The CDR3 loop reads CASSVGGAAGGYNEQFF. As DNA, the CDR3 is TGTGCCAGCAGCGTTGGAGGTGCAGCGGGAGGATACAATGAGCAGTTCTTC.

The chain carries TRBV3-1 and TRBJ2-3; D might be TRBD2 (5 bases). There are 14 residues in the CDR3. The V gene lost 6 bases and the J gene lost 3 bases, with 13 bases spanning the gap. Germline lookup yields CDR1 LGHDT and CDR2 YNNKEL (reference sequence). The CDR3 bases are TGTGCCAGCAGGAGGGATACGGGAACAGATACGCAGTATTTT. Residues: CASRRDTGTDTQYF.

DNA of the CDR3: TGCAGCGTACTAATGACGGTCTCCTACGAGCAGTACTTC. Amino acids: CSVLMTVSYEQYF. This chain uses TRBV29-1 with TRBJ2-7; D unresolved. The V and J ends lost 6 bases and 0 bases respectively, with 12 bases between them. This CDR3 is built from 13 residues. Germline-derived CDR1 and CDR2 are SQVTM and ANQGSEA.

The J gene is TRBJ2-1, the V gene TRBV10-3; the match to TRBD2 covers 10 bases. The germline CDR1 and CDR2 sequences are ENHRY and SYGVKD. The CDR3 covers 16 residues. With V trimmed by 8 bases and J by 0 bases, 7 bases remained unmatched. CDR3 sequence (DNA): TGTGCCATCCTAGTCACTAGCGGGACCTCCTACAATGAGCAGTTCTTC. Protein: CAILVTSGTSYNEQFF.

CDR3 residues: CATRGTGLGGEQFF. The DNA of the CDR3 is TGTGCCACCAGGGGTACAGGGTTAGGCGGTGAGCAGTTCTTC. The J gene is TRBJ2-1, the V gene TRBV15, with TRBD1 as a possible D gene (6 bases). This CDR3 is 14 amino acids long. Germline V gene lookup returns CDR1 LNHNV and CDR2 YYDKDF (reference sequence). The V end was cut by 6 bases, the J end by 9 bases, with 18 bases between.

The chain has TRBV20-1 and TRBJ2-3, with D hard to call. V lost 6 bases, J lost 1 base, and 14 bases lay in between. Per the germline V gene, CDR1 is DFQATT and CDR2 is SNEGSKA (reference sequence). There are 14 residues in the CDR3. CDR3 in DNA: TGCAGTGCCCCTCCGGGCTCCGGCACAGATACGCAGTATTTT. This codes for CSAPPGSGTDTQYF.

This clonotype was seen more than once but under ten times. The CDR3 loop is CASSLAELQETQYF. As DNA, the CDR3 is TGTGCCAGCAGTTTGGCGGAGCTCCAAGAGACCCAGTACTTC. The chain couples TRBV11-2 to TRBJ2-5; D remains unclear. The CDR3 extends over 14 amino acids. The V end was cut by 6 bases, the J end by 1 base, with 12 bases between. Germline V gives CDR1 SGHAT, CDR2 FQNNGV.

The CDR3 nucleotides are TGTGCCAGCAGTTCCGGGGCAATAGGCACCATATATTTT. Translating gives CASSSGAIGTIYF. The rearrangement links TRBV27 to TRBJ1-3, with D possibly TRBD1 on 5 matching bases. The germline V gene encodes CDR1 MNHEY and CDR2 SMNVEV (reference sequence). The CDR3 contains 13 residues. Trimming removed 4 bases from V and 9 bases from J, with 13 bases in between.

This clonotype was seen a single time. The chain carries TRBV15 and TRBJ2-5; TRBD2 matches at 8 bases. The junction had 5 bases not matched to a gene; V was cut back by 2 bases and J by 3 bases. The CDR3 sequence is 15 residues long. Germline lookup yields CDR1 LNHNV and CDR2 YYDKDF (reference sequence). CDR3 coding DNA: TGTGCCACCAGCAGACCCCCGGGACTAGAAGAGACCCAGTACTTC. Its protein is CATSRPPGLEETQYF. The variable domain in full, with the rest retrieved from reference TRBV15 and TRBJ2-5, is DAMVIQNPRYQVTQFGKPVTLSCSQTLNHNVMYWYQQKSSQAPKLLFHYYDKDFNNEADTPDNFQSRRPNTSFCFLDIRSPGLGDTAMYLCATSRPPGLEETQYFGPGTRLLVL.

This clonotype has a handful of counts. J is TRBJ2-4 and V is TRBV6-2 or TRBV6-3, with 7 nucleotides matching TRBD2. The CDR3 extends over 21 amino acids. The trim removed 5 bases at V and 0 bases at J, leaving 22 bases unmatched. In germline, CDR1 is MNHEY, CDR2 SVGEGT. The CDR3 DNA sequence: TGTGCCAGCAGTAGCAACTCCGGTCGGGGACTACCGGTACTAGCCAAAAACATTCAGTACTTC. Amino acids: CASSSNSGRGLPVLAKNIQYF.

The chain's CDR3 is CSASRPWGEQFF. DNA of the CDR3: TGCAGTGCTTCACGTCCTTGGGGAGAGCAGTTCTTC. The genes are TRBV20-1 and TRBJ2-1; D remains ambiguous. This CDR3 spans 12 amino acids. V lost 5 bases, J lost 10 bases, and 15 bases lay in between. Germline V lookup: CDR1 DFQATT, CDR2 SNEGSKA (reference sequence).

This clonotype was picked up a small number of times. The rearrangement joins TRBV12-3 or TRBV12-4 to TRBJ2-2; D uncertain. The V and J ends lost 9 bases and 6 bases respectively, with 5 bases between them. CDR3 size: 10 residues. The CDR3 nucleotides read TGTGCCAGTGCGTCCGGGGAGCTGTTTTTT. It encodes CASASGELFF.

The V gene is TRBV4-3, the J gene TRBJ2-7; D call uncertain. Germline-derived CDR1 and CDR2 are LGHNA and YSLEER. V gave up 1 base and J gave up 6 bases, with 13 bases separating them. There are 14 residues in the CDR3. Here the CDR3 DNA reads TGCGCCAGCAGCCAAGCTCCTTTTGAAGGCGAGCAGTACTTC. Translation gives CASSQAPFEGEQYF.

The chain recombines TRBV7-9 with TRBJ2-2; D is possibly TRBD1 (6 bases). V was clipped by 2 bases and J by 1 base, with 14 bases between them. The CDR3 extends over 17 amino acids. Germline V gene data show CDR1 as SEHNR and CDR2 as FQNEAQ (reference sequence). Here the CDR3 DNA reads TGTGCCAGCAGCTTACCCCCGGGACACCTGAACACCGGGGAGCTGTTTTTT. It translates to CASSLPPGHLNTGELFF.

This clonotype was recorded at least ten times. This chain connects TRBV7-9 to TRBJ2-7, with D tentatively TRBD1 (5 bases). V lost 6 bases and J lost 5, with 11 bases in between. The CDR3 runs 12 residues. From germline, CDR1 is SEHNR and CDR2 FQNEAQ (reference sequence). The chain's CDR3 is CASSYRQNEQYF. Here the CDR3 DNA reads TGTGCCAGCAGTTACCGACAGAACGAGCAGTACTTC.

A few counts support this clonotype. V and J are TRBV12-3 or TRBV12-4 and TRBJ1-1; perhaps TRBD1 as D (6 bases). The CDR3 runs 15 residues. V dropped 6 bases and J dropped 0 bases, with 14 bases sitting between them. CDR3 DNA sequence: TGTGCCAGCAGACGAAGGACAGTCATGAACACTGAAGCTTTCTTT. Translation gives CASRRRTVMNTEAFF.